These T cell receptor beta chains were read from a single sample in a study of cytomegalovirus exposure and HLA in healthy donors. The repertoire was sequenced with immunoSEQ multiplex PCR; TCRdb's copy has only in-frame clones and lacks some. Altogether approximately 100,000 clones are present, about 75% being singletons, with the ten largest covering approximately 2.8%. Sequencing input: PBMCs. All receptors derive from a male donor in good health and CMV-seropositive. Both conserved end residues are part of each CDR3. The D gene is left open where the match is weak. Not all rows give a size; the values are once, few, many and, for expanded clones, a class.

j_gene | d_gene | v_gene | abundance | CDR3aa | CDR3nt
TRBJ2-5 | TRBD1 | TRBV7-3 | - | CASSQSGTGGLGAQYF | TGTGCCAGCAGCCAGAGCGGGACAGGGGGCCTGGGGGCCCAGTACTTC
TRBJ2-7 | - | TRBV6-5 | - | CASSRGEAYLYEQYF | TGTGCCAGCAGCCGCGGGGAGGCCTACCTCTACGAGCAGTACTTC
TRBJ2-5 | TRBD2 | TRBV5-5 | - | CASSLVLAGGQETQYF | TGTGCCAGCAGCTTGGTGCTAGCGGGGGGGCAAGAGACCCAGTACTTC
TRBJ2-7 | - | TRBV7-2 | once | CASSRTGPSYEQYF | TGTGCCAGCAGCCGTACAGGACCCTCCTACGAGCAGTACTTC
TRBJ2-5 | TRBD2 | TRBV4-3 | - | CASSQDPISGGNQETQYF | TGCGCCAGCAGCCAAGATCCGATTAGCGGGGGAAACCAAGAGACCCAGTACTTC
TRBJ2-7 | TRBD1 | TRBV5-6 | - | CASSLYDRGSYEQYF | TGTGCCAGCAGCTTGTATGACAGGGGGTCCTACGAGCAGTACTTC
TRBJ2-7 | TRBD2 | TRBV5-4 | medium-sized | CASSLIAGALNYEQYF | TGTGCCAGCAGCTTAATAGCGGGAGCCCTCAACTACGAGCAGTACTTC
TRBJ1-5 | - | TRBV2 | - | CASSDREGYQPQHF | TGTGCCAGCAGTGACAGGGAAGGGTACCAGCCCCAGCATTTT
TRBJ1-6 | - | TRBV5-4 | once | CASSGTRGVTSPLHF | TGTGCCAGCAGCGGAACCAGGGGAGTTACTTCACCCCTCCACTTT
TRBJ2-7 | TRBD2 | TRBV18 | - | CASSPGSGGEQYF | TGTGCCAGCTCACCGGGATCGGGGGGCGAGCAGTACTTC
TRBJ1-1 | TRBD1 | TRBV29-1 | - | CSVARQGSEAFF | TGCAGCGTTGCCCGACAGGGGTCTGAAGCTTTCTTT
TRBJ2-7 | - | TRBV5-1 | - | CASSNGSRQGEQYF | TGCGCCAGCAGCAACGGATCCCGGCAGGGCGAGCAGTACTTC
TRBJ1-1 | - | TRBV19 | once | CASSPRGLGGANTEAFF | TGTGCCAGTAGTCCCCGCGGCCTCGGGGGGGCGAACACTGAAGCTTTCTTT
TRBJ1-2 | TRBD1 | TRBV5-5 | - | CASSLGGQTIIYGYTF | TGTGCCAGCAGCTTGGGGGGACAGACGATCATCTATGGCTACACCTTC
TRBJ2-2 | - | TRBV7-2 | - | CASSPYTGELFF | TGTGCCAGCAGCCCATACACCGGGGAGCTGTTTTTT
TRBJ1-2 | - | TRBV5-1 | - | CASSFNPGHSGYTF | TGCGCCAGCAGCTTCAATCCAGGCCATTCGGGCTACACCTTC
TRBJ2-7 | TRBD2 | TRBV6-1 | - | CASSDLIAGDYEQYF | TGTGCCAGCAGTGACCTTATAGCGGGGGATTACGAGCAGTACTTC
TRBJ2-5 | TRBD2 | TRBV13 | few | CASSQRTSDLQETQYF | TGTGCCAGCAGCCAAAGGACTAGCGACCTCCAAGAGACCCAGTACTTC